The 21 T cell receptor beta chains below come from one sample, sequenced in a study of blood T cell repertoires in COVID-19. Using immunoSEQ multiplex PCR, the repertoire was profiled, and TCRdb retains in-frame clones only, with some absent. Here the sample spans about 170,000 clones, almost 85% being singletons. Material: peripheral blood. These receptors were collected from a woman older than 75 with COVID-19, enrolled during active disease.

The chain links TRBV5-3 to TRBJ1-2; D is possibly TRBD1 (6 bases). TRBV5-3 has ORF status, its function being uncertain. The CDR3 runs 19 residues. V was cut by 5 bases and J by 7 bases, with 33 bases left in between. The CDR3 is CARRFSKTHVGGRVGGYTF. The CDR3 DNA follows: TGTGCCAGAAGATTTTCGAAAACCCATGTCGGGGGGCGCGTAGGTGGCTACACCTTC.

Only a few counts were recorded for this clone. The chain couples TRBV30 to TRBJ1-5, with D maybe TRBD1 (5 bases). The CDR3 totals 15 residues. V gave up 1 base and J gave up 0 bases, with 10 bases separating them. Germline lookup yields CDR1 GTSNPN and CDR2 SVGIG (reference sequence). The CDR3 DNA is TGTGCCTGGAGTGGGGGGACTTATAGCAATCAGCCCCAGCATTTT. It yields the protein CAWSGGTYSNQPQHF.

This chain links TRBV18 with TRBJ2-3, with D possibly being TRBD1 (7 bases). The germline V gene has CDR1 KGHSH and CDR2 LQKENI. Trimming took off 4 bases at V and 2 bases at J, with 13 bases between the two ends. The length of the CDR3 is 15 residues. The CDR3 region is CASSQSRGDTDTQYF. The CDR3 DNA reads as TGTGCCAGCTCACAGTCCAGGGGGGACACAGATACGCAGTATTTT.

This clone was seen only once. The chain couples TRBV5-1 to TRBJ2-7, with a possible D match to TRBD1 (7 bases). This CDR3 is built from 14 residues. Germline values: CDR1 SGHRS, CDR2 YFSETQ. The V and J ends lost 4 bases and 5 bases respectively, with 16 bases between them. Here the CDR3 reads CASSPRRGRHEQYF. CDR3 DNA: TGCGCCAGCAGCCCTAGGAGGGGGCGCCACGAGCAGTACTTC.

This chain uses TRBV9 with TRBJ2-7; 13 positions match TRBD2. There are 16 residues in the CDR3. Germline CDR1 SGDLS, CDR2 YYNGEE. Unmatched junction bases numbered 4, after V lost 4 bases and J lost 0 bases. In nucleotides, the CDR3 is TGTGCCAGCAGCCCCCGGACTAGCGGGAGCTCCTACGAGCAGTACTTC. Amino acid sequence: CASSPRTSGSSYEQYF.

The table lists this clone with a count of one. V usage is TRBV29-1 and J usage is TRBJ2-5, with 9 bases lining up with TRBD2. The CDR3 totals 14 residues. Germline V gene sequence: CDR1 SQVTM, CDR2 ANQGSEA. J gave up 2 bases and V 7 bases, and 8 bases lay outside the gene matches. Written as DNA, the CDR3 is TGCAGCGCTGGGAGAGCGGGAGGACAAGAGACCCAGTACTTC. This codes for CSAGRAGGQETQYF.

The chain has TRBV7-2 and TRBJ2-5; TRBD2 aligns across 12 bases. The V gene end was trimmed by 8 bases and the J gene end by 5 bases; junction bases not matched to a gene: 12. Germline-derived CDR1 and CDR2 are SGHTA and FQGNSA. This CDR3 region has 16 residues. The CDR3 region has the DNA TGTGCCAGCCCTATGACTAGCGGGGGCCCCTTGGAGACCCAGTACTTC. Its translation: CASPMTSGGPLETQYF.

The V gene is TRBV19, the J gene TRBJ1-1; no clear D. The CDR3 has 16 residues. V was clipped by 7 bases and J by 2 bases, with 20 bases between them. CDR1 is LNHDA, CDR2 SQIVND, per germline (reference sequence). The CDR3 reads CASKSPPGSYNTEAFF. The DNA of the CDR3 is TGTGCCAGTAAATCGCCTCCGGGGAGCTATAACACTGAAGCTTTCTTT.

The chain couples TRBV5-1 to TRBJ1-2, with a weak D call TRBD1 (5 bases). Per germline, CDR1 SGHRS and CDR2 YFSETQ. This CDR3 is 15 amino acids long. Between the trimmed V and J ends, which lost 4 bases and 5 bases, there was a span of 18 bases. CDR3 nucleotide sequence: TGCGCCAGCAGCCCGGGGGTCTTAGGGGTATATGGCTACACCTTC. It encodes CASSPGVLGVYGYTF.

The gene calls are TRBV5-4 and TRBJ1-6; tentative D call: TRBD1 (6 bases). Germline V gene data show CDR1 as SGHNT and CDR2 as YYREEE (reference sequence). V was shortened by 3 bases and J by 8 bases, with 18 bases between the two germline ends. There are 16 residues in the CDR3. The CDR3 reads CASSSVQGKTDSPLHF. In DNA form, the CDR3 reads TGTGCCAGCAGCTCCGTACAGGGTAAAACGGATTCACCCCTCCACTTT.

This chain joins TRBV6-6 and TRBJ2-4; 8 bases match TRBD1. Trimming cost V 7 bases and J 2 bases; bases outside gene matches: 28. The germline gives CDR1 MNHNY, CDR2 SVGAGI (reference sequence). The CDR3 is made up of 22 amino acids. The CDR3 sequence: CASIYLPPGRTTGGVTKNIQYF. The CDR3, as DNA: TGTGCCAGCATCTACCTCCCACCGGGACGCACCACAGGGGGTGTAACCAAAAACATTCAGTACTTC.

This rearrangement joins TRBV20-1 to TRBJ2-7; possible D gene TRBD1, 6 bases. This CDR3 has 12 amino acids. CDR1 and CDR2 from the germline V gene are DFQATT and SNEGSKA (reference sequence). The ends were cut back, 3 bases at V and 2 bases at J, with 8 bases in the middle. This chain's CDR3 is CSASDRTYEQYF. The DNA of the CDR3 is TGCAGTGCTAGTGACAGGACCTACGAGCAGTACTTC.

This chain connects TRBV15 to TRBJ1-4; no firm D call. The germline V gene has CDR1 LNHNV and CDR2 YYDKDF (reference sequence). This CDR3 has 13 residues. V lost 1 base and J 5 bases, leaving 5 bases between the germline ends. CDR3 region: CATSRGANEKLFF. For the CDR3, the DNA is TGTGCCACCAGCAGAGGGGCGAATGAAAAACTGTTTTTT.

This chain uses TRBV2 with TRBJ1-1; D unclear. With 4 bases removed from V and 1 base from J, the gap between germline ends came to 7 bases. The length of the CDR3 is 13 residues. Germline V gene sequence: CDR1 SNHLY, CDR2 FYNNEI. CDR3 residues: CASSVGPNTEAFF. CDR3 bases: TGTGCCAGCAGTGTTGGGCCGAACACTGAAGCTTTCTTT.

This rearrangement joins TRBV14 to TRBJ2-7, with 9 bases identical to TRBD1. This CDR3 is built from 17 residues. Germline V gene sequence: CDR1 SGHDN, CDR2 FVKESK. The V segment lost 2 bases and the J segment 6 bases; nucleotides outside the gene matches: 14. The CDR3 loop reads CASSQLRQGGMRAEQYF. The CDR3 bases are TGTGCCAGCAGCCAACTTCGACAGGGGGGGATGCGGGCCGAGCAGTACTTC. The full variable domain, rest sourced from reference TRBV14 and TRBJ2-7, is EAGVTQFPSHSVIEKGQTVTLRCDPISGHDNLYWYRRVMGKEIKFLLHFVKESKQDESGMPNNRFLAERTGGTYSTLKVQPAELEDSGVYFCASSQLRQGGMRAEQYFGPGTRLTVT.

This clone was seen more than once but under ten times. Since no conserved phenylalanine or tryptophan closes the CDR3, a read error is the likely cause. The DNA is left out, because the CDR3 cannot be placed on it with certainty; the CDR3 is given as TCRdb lists it. This chain uses TRBV2 with TRBJ2-7; TRBD2, the D gene given by the table, was not confirmed from the DNA. The germline V gene encodes CDR1 SNHLY and CDR2 FYNNEI. The CDR3 is 12 residues long, counting both termini. CDR3 region: CASSDLAGGPGY.

The J gene is TRBJ2-7, the V gene TRBV7-8; D is ambiguous. V lost 3 bases, J lost 3 bases, and 15 bases lay in between. This CDR3 has 15 residues. Germline V gene lookup returns CDR1 SGHVS and CDR2 FQNEAQ. As DNA, the CDR3 is TGTGCCAGCAGCTTCTATCAGGCCACGAACTACGAGCAGTACTTC. The encoded protein is CASSFYQATNYEQYF.

The table lists this clone with a count of one. The chain recombines TRBV29-1 with TRBJ2-7, with TRBD2 matching 7 bases. Trimming removed 3 bases from V and 6 bases from J; junction bases left unmatched: 5. Germline lookup yields CDR1 SQVTM and CDR2 ANQGSEA. There are 12 residues in the CDR3. Here the CDR3 reads CSVEVSGGEQYF. The CDR3 DNA reads as TGCAGCGTTGAGGTTTCGGGGGGCGAGCAGTACTTC.

The rearrangement uses TRBV18 and TRBJ2-3, with a possible D match to TRBD2 (6 bases). There are 14 residues in the CDR3. Germline V CDR1 and CDR2: KGHSH, LQKENI. With 3 bases removed from V and 6 bases from J, the gap between germline ends came to 13 bases. CDR3 in amino acids: CASSPGTAGDTQYF. CDR3 coding DNA: TGTGCCAGCTCACCGGGGACGGCGGGGGATACGCAGTATTTT.

This sequence joins TRBV5-1 and TRBJ2-1; tentative D call: TRBD2 (6 bases). The germline V gene encodes CDR1 SGHRS and CDR2 YFSETQ. V was cut by 1 base and J by 6 bases, with 14 bases left in between. The CDR3 is made up of 15 amino acids. The CDR3 nucleotides are TGCGCCAGCAGCTTGAGGGCGGTAGCGGTCAATGAGCAGTTCTTC. The encoded protein is CASSLRAVAVNEQFF. Based on the CDR3 plus reference TRBV5-1 and TRBJ2-1, the full variable domain is KAGVTQTPRYLIKTRGQQVTLSCSPISGHRSVSWYQQTPGQGLQFLFEYFSETQRNKGNFPGRFSGRQFSNSRSEMNVSTLELGDSALYLCASSLRAVAVNEQFFGPGTRLTVL.

This clone has just a few counts. V gene TRBV29-1 combines with J gene TRBJ2-2; D ambiguous. Germline CDR1 SQVTM, CDR2 ANQGSEA. This CDR3 has 13 residues. The V end was cut by 4 bases, the J end by 1 base, with 7 bases between. Here the CDR3 reads CSVGQKNTGELFF. CDR3 DNA sequence: TGCAGCGTTGGGCAGAAGAACACCGGGGAGCTGTTTTTT.